This T cell receptor (beta chain) was found in a study of blood T cell repertoires in COVID-19. The wider study: Collection of acute and convalescent COVID-19 samples took place in the United States, Italy and Spain. Sources were T cells, B-cell-depleted T cells, or PBMCs; the material itself was cDNA or gDNA.

The assay was immunoSEQ multiplex PCR, and TCRdb's table has in-frame clones only and misses some. The table lists about 110,000 clones, about 83% of them singletons. The receptor comes from a woman in her 70s with acute or convalescent COVID-19. The sample comprised peripheral blood.

This chain's CDR3 is CASSHLYNEQFF. The CDR3 bases are TGTGCCAGCAGCCACCTTTACAATGAGCAGTTCTTC. The J gene is TRBJ2-1, the V gene TRBV3-1 (or the pseudogene TRBV3-2); D gene ambiguous. Per germline, CDR1 LGHDT and CDR2 YNNKEL (reference sequence). CDR3 length: 12 amino acids. Trimming cost V 3 bases and J 4 bases, with 4 bases left between them.